Shown below are 21 T cell receptor beta chains from a single sample sequenced in a study of blood T cell repertoires in COVID-19. Sequenced by immunoSEQ multiplex PCR; TCRdb stores in-frame clones only, minus some. Among 83,000 or so clones listed, roughly four fifths were seen once. Sequencing was performed on peripheral blood. These receptors were collected from a human donor in a cohort sampled during active COVID-19.

The V gene is TRBV7-8, the J gene TRBJ2-7; D not certain. Germline V gene sequence: CDR1 SGHVS, CDR2 FQNEAQ. Trimming removed 3 bases from V and 3 bases from J, with 9 bases in between. The CDR3 contains 13 residues. DNA of the CDR3: TGTGCCAGCAGCTTCGACAACCTCTACGAGCAGTACTTC. It encodes CASSFDNLYEQYF.

In regard to this clone: In the same sample, other DNA sequences code for this CDR3. J is TRBJ2-2 and V is TRBV19; 11 positions agree with TRBD1. The germline V gene encodes CDR1 LNHDA and CDR2 SQIVND (reference sequence). The V segment lost 6 bases and the J segment 0 bases; nucleotides outside the gene matches: 3. The CDR3 extends over 16 amino acids. The CDR3 nucleotides read TGTGCCAGTAGGCCGGGACAGGGGGCGAACACCGGGGAGCTGTTTTTT. Translation gives CASRPGQGANTGELFF.

This sequence joins TRBV28 and TRBJ1-1; perhaps TRBD1 as D (6 bases). V was clipped by 4 bases and J by 7 bases, with 16 bases between them. The germline CDR1 and CDR2 sequences are MDHEN and SYDVKM. This CDR3 spans 14 amino acids. CDR3 residues: CASSSIGGSGEAFF. CDR3 coding DNA: TGTGCCAGCAGTTCGATAGGGGGATCGGGTGAAGCTTTCTTT.

The J gene is TRBJ2-5, the V gene TRBV4-1; 7 bases match TRBD2. The CDR3 consists of 15 residues. Trimming took 1 base from V and 1 from J; bases not matched to a gene: 3. CDR1 is MGHRA, CDR2 YSYEKL, per germline. CDR3 nucleotides: TGCGCCAGCAGCCAAGCGGGACTATCCCAAGAGACCCAGTACTTC. Amino acid sequence: CASSQAGLSQETQYF.

V usage is TRBV5-4 and J usage is TRBJ2-2; D unresolved. V dropped 2 bases and J dropped 1 base, with 6 bases sitting between them. There are 14 residues in the CDR3. Germline CDR1 and CDR2: SGHNT and YYREEE (reference sequence). DNA for the CDR3: TGTGCCAGCAGCTTTTTTCGGAACACCGGGGAGCTGTTTTTT. Protein: CASSFFRNTGELFF.

This clone occurred once. The rearrangement links TRBV4-2 to TRBJ1-5, with TRBD1 identical over 7 bases. This CDR3 is built from 15 residues. V lost 4 bases to trimming and J lost 2 bases; unmatched junction nucleotides: 5. Germline CDR1 is LGHNA and CDR2 is YNFKEQ. CDR3 sequence: CASSPNDRGNQPQHF. The DNA of the CDR3 is TGTGCCAGCAGCCCAAACGACAGGGGCAATCAGCCCCAGCATTTT.

This clone has only one observation. This CDR3 is CASSLGRLRTDTQYF. The CDR3, as DNA: TGTGCCAGTAGTCTGGGGCGGCTTCGCACAGATACGCAGTATTTT. The V call is TRBV19, the J call TRBJ2-3; perhaps TRBD1 as D (5 bases). V was shortened by 5 bases and J by 1 base, with 13 bases between the two germline ends. The CDR3 length is 15 residues. Germline V CDR1 and CDR2: LNHDA, SQIVND (reference sequence). The full variable domain, with the rest looked up from reference TRBV19 and TRBJ2-3, is DGGITQSPKYLFRKEGQNVTLSCEQNLNHDAMYWYRQDPGQGLRLIYYSQIVNDFQKGDIAEGYSVSREKKESFPLTVTSAQKNPTAFYLCASSLGRLRTDTQYFGPGTRLTVL.

This CDR3 is CASSLGLAGGPGELFF. For the CDR3, the DNA is TGTGCCAGCAGTCTGGGACTAGCGGGGGGGCCCGGGGAGCTGTTTTTT. J is TRBJ2-2 and V is TRBV28; 16 bases are shared with TRBD2. The CDR3 is 16 residues long. Germline V gene data show CDR1 as MDHEN and CDR2 as SYDVKM. After removal of 5 bases from V and 6 bases from J, the junction contained 3 bases not matched to a gene.

The rearrangement links TRBV19 to TRBJ1-5; a weak D match, TRBD1 (5 bases). The CDR3 loop spans 17 amino acids. The germline V and J ends were trimmed by 4 bases and 2 bases, with 18 bases remaining between them. Germline lookup yields CDR1 LNHDA and CDR2 SQIVND (reference sequence). CDR3 in DNA: TGTGCCAGTAGTAGGGACTGGATGATTAGTGGCAATCAGCCCCAGCATTTT. Its protein is CASSRDWMISGNQPQHF.

The chain couples TRBV6-5 to TRBJ2-7; no reliable D call. The V end lost 2 bases, the J end lost 5 bases, and 13 bases lay between the germline ends. Germline V gene lookup returns CDR1 MNHEY and CDR2 SVGAGI. This CDR3 is built from 14 residues. The CDR3 here is CASSYDPGRHEQYF. The DNA for the CDR3 is TGTGCCAGCAGTTACGACCCTGGGCGTCACGAGCAGTACTTC.

Only one count was recorded for this clone. The chain recombines TRBV7-3 with TRBJ2-1; D is perhaps TRBD1 (5 bases). Germline V gene lookup returns CDR1 SGHTA and CDR2 FQGTGA. The CDR3 extends over 14 amino acids. V lost 4 bases and J 2 bases, leaving 9 bases between the germline ends. The CDR3 bases are TGTGCCAGCAGCTACGCAGGGACCTACAATGAGCAGTTCTTC. Encoded protein: CASSYAGTYNEQFF.

V usage is TRBV5-1 and J usage is TRBJ2-3; 7 nucleotides agree with TRBD1. The CDR3 is 14 amino acids. Losses at the gene ends were 5 bases for V and 1 base for J; bases not matched to a gene: 4. From germline, CDR1 is SGHRS and CDR2 YFSETQ. CDR3 amino acids: CASRPGQGTDTQYF. CDR3 nucleotides: TGCGCCAGCAGACCCGGACAGGGCACAGATACGCAGTATTTT. Full variable domain (rest looked up from reference TRBV5-1 and TRBJ2-3): KAGVTQTPRYLIKTRGQQVTLSCSPISGHRSVSWYQQTPGQGLQFLFEYFSETQRNKGNFPGRFSGRQFSNSRSEMNVSTLELGDSALYLCASRPGQGTDTQYFGPGTRLTVL.

The chain combines TRBV5-1 with TRBJ2-3; 8 bases fit TRBD2. Germline CDR1 and CDR2: SGHRS and YFSETQ. With V trimmed by 1 base and J by 1 base, 5 bases remained unmatched. The CDR3 loop spans 16 amino acids. The CDR3 DNA follows: TGCGCCAGCAGCTTGTTAGTGCGGGGGGGCACAGATACGCAGTATTTT. As protein: CASSLLVRGGTDTQYF.

Details on this clone: This sample includes further DNA sequences coding for the same CDR3. DNA of the CDR3: TGTGCCAGCAGCCGCTATCGAACAGGGTTCGGAAACACCATATATTTT. Translating gives CASSRYRTGFGNTIYF. This chain uses TRBV14 with TRBJ1-3; D possibly corresponds to TRBD1 (6 bases). From germline, CDR1 is SGHDN and CDR2 FVKESK. Trimming took off 4 bases at V and 4 bases at J, with 17 bases between the two ends. The CDR3 consists of 16 residues.

The chain joins TRBV18 to TRBJ2-6; D ambiguous. The V gene lost 0 bases and the J gene lost 0 bases, with 15 bases spanning the gap. Germline CDR1 reads KGHSH; CDR2 reads LQKENI. The CDR3 is 19 amino acids. CDR3 in DNA: TGTGCCAGCTCACCACCGATAGCCACCCGCCACTCTGGGGCCAACGTCCTGACTTTC. Amino acids: CASSPPIATRHSGANVLTF.

This chain links TRBV19 with TRBJ1-6; possibly TRBD1 for D (5 bases). Germline assignment: CDR1 LNHDA and CDR2 SQIVND (reference sequence). V gave up 7 bases and J gave up 7 bases, with 17 bases separating them. The CDR3 is 15 amino acids. The CDR3 region has the DNA TGTGCCAGTACCCGGCGCCAGGGTATGAATTCACCCCTCCACTTT. Translating it yields CASTRRQGMNSPLHF.

The rearrangement uses TRBV7-9 and TRBJ2-7, with a weak D call TRBD2 (6 bases). This CDR3 comprises 13 residues. Deletions cut 5 bases from V and 3 bases from J, with 11 bases between. Germline V lookup: CDR1 SEHNR, CDR2 FQNEAQ (reference sequence). CDR3 nucleotide sequence: TGTGCCAGCAGCAACTGGGACTTCTACGAGCAGTACTTC. Residues: CASSNWDFYEQYF. The full variable domain, its missing parts supplied by reference TRBV7-9 and TRBJ2-7, is DTGVSQNPRHKITKRGQNVTFRCDPISEHNRLYWYRQTLGQGPEFLTYFQNEAQLEKSRLLSDRFSAERPKGSFSTLEIQRTEQGDSAMYLCASSNWDFYEQYFGPGTRLTVT.

This clone was recorded only once. CDR3 amino acids: CASSQALATYHEQFF. The CDR3 nucleotides read TGCGCCAGCAGCCAAGCACTAGCTACTTACCATGAGCAGTTCTTC. The rearrangement joins TRBV4-1 to TRBJ2-1; D possibly corresponds to TRBD2 (6 bases). Per germline, CDR1 MGHRA and CDR2 YSYEKL. Trimming cost V 1 base and J 8 bases, with 15 bases left between them. The CDR3 has 15 residues.

V and J are TRBV5-4 and TRBJ1-2, with D hard to call. The CDR3 has 14 residues. Germline CDR1 SGHNT, CDR2 YYREEE (reference sequence). V was pared by 0 bases and J by 0 bases, with 6 bases between. CDR3: CASSLDTANYGYTF. The CDR3 DNA sequence: TGTGCCAGCAGCTTGGACACAGCTAACTATGGCTACACCTTC.

This chain connects TRBV9 to TRBJ2-5; 11 bases fit TRBD2. From germline, CDR1 is SGDLS and CDR2 YYNGEE. With V trimmed by 2 bases and J by 4 bases, 4 bases remained unmatched. This CDR3 region has 15 residues. The CDR3 nucleotides are TGTGCCAGCAGCGTTAGCGGGGGGGCTGCAGAGACCCAGTACTTC. Its protein product is CASSVSGGAAETQYF.

The CDR3 loop is CASSLGSGGGALGSTDTQYF. The CDR3 region has the DNA TGTGCCAGCAGCTTAGGGAGTGGCGGGGGGGCCTTAGGAAGCACAGATACGCAGTATTTT. The chain couples TRBV11-3 to TRBJ2-3; 9 bases map to TRBD2. The CDR3 sequence is 20 residues long. The V segment lost 1 base and the J segment 0 bases; nucleotides outside the gene matches: 14. In germline, CDR1 is SGHNT, CDR2 YENEEA. Full variable domain (outside the CDR3, taken from reference TRBV11-3 and TRBJ2-3): EAGVVQSPRYKIIEKKQPVAFWCNPISGHNTLYWYLQNLGQGPELLIRYENEEAVDDSQLPKDRFSAERLKGVDSTLKIQPAELGDSAVYLCASSLGSGGGALGSTDTQYFGPGTRLTVL.